Below, one TCR beta chain is given with its context. The data derive from a study of blood T cell repertoires in COVID-19. The CDR3 has 18 residues. The V and J ends lost 1 base and 7 bases, in that order; junction bases with no gene match: 13. Germline V gene data show CDR1 as LGHDT and CDR2 as YNNKEL (reference sequence). The method was immunoSEQ multiplex PCR; TCRdb's version includes in-frame clones alone and lacks a portion of them. The table includes tens of thousands of clones, 89% detected once. This TCR was sampled from a man aged 55 to 70 with active COVID-19. Sample: peripheral blood. This sequence joins TRBV3-1 (or the pseudogene TRBV3-2) and TRBJ2-1, with 10 nucleotides matching TRBD2. CDR3 loop: CASSQGPIAGGVVNEQFF. The DNA for the CDR3 is TGTGCCAGCAGCCAAGGGCCGATAGCGGGAGGTGTTGTTAATGAGCAGTTCTTC.